This entry features one TCR beta chain sequence. CDR3 length: 14 amino acids. From germline, CDR1 is MNHEY and CDR2 SVGAGI. With 6 bases clipped from V and 7 bases from J, the junction kept 9 bases outside the gene matches. This entry is derived from a study of blood T cell repertoires in COVID-19. As for the study in general: T cells, B-cell-depleted T cells, or PBMCs supplied cDNA or gDNA.

Profiled with immunoSEQ multiplex PCR; TCRdb holds only in-frame clones, not every one. The sample holds around 100,000 clones, 86% seen once. Material for sequencing was peripheral blood. The V gene is TRBV6-5, the J gene TRBJ1-5; 7 nucleotides align to TRBD1. This sequence was found in a man aged 35-49 years with acute or convalescent COVID-19. The CDR3 sequence is CASSTQGIGQPQHF. The DNA for the CDR3 is TGTGCCAGCAGCACACAGGGGATTGGGCAGCCCCAGCATTTT.